A selection of T cell receptor beta chains follows, all from one sample in a study of Graves' ophthalmopathy and Graves' hyperthyroidism. TCRdb reprocessed the multiplex PCR reads with MiXCR, giving one entry per CDR3 protein. The sample lists about 740,000 distinct CDR3 sequences, 35% to 50% seen once, with around 40% in the top ten. Material for sequencing was peripheral blood. Source of these receptors: an adult man with Graves' ophthalmopathy. Each CDR3 is given with its conserved first and last residue. The order of the fields is J gene, V gene, clone size, D gene, CDR3 DNA, CDR3 protein. The D gene is left open where the match is weak. Only part of the rows carry a size: once, few, many, or a class if the clone is expanded.

TRBJ2-3 TRBV6-5 few TRBD2 TGTGCCAGCAGTCCCGCGGGGGGTTACACAGATACGCAGTATTTT CASSPAGGYTDTQYF
TRBJ1-5 TRBV12-3/TRBV12-4 few TRBD1 TGTGCCAGCAGCACAGGGGAAAGTCAGCCCCAGCATTTT CASSTGESQPQHF
TRBJ2-6 TRBV9 - TRBD1 TGTGCCAGCAGCGTTAACCGGGACAGGGGGCCTGGGGCCAACGTCCTGACTTTC CASSVNRDRGPGANVLTF
TRBJ1-2 TRBV5-6 many TRBD1 TGTGCCAGCAGCTCCGGGACAGGGAGTCTTTGGATCTATGGCTACACCTTC CASSSGTGSLWIYGYTF
TRBJ1-2 TRBV5-8 many - TGTGCCAGCAGCCCTGGCAGGGACTATGGCTACACCTTC CASSPGRDYGYTF
TRBJ2-7 TRBV3-1 - - TGTGCCAGCAGCCAAGCGGGGAGGATCTACGAGCAGTACTTC CASSQAGRIYEQYF
TRBJ2-7 TRBV20-1 - TRBD1 TGCAGTGCTAGATCCCAGGGGGACTCCTACGAGCAGTACTTC CSARSQGDSYEQYF
TRBJ2-7 TRBV20-1 few - TGCAGTGCCCGAGACCCCCGGGGGAAGGCCTACGAGCAGTACTTC CSARDPRGKAYEQYF
TRBJ2-7 TRBV7-9 - - TGTGCCAGCAGCTTAGACAGGGTTTTAAAGCAGTACTTC CASSLDRVLKQYF
TRBJ2-5 TRBV20-1 - - TGCAGTGAGCGGACAGCGCCGACCCAGTACTTC CSERTAPTQYF
TRBJ2-5 TRBV10-1 many - TGCGCCAGCAGTCCAGGGATAGGGGTGGGCGAGACCCAGTACTTC CASSPGIGVGETQYF
TRBJ1-1 TRBV5-1 many - TGCGCCAGCAGCTTGGCAGCGGGACTGAACACTGAAGCTTTCTTT CASSLAAGLNTEAFF
TRBJ2-2 TRBV20-1 - TRBD2 TGCAGTGCTTTTGGGACTAGCGGGAGGAACACCGGGGAGCTGTTTTTT CSAFGTSGRNTGELFF
TRBJ2-5 TRBV29-1 - TRBD2 TGCAGCGTTGCCGCGATAGCGGGGGGAAACAGGCCCCAGTACTTC CSVAAIAGGNRPQYF
TRBJ2-2 TRBV25-1 - - TGTGCCAGCAGTTTAGCATCCAGGGGTCTCACCGGGGAGCTGTTTTTT CASSLASRGLTGELFF
TRBJ1-5 TRBV30 - - TGTGCCTGGAGTGTACGAGGGCTTCAGCCCCAGCATTTT CAWSVRGLQPQHF
TRBJ2-7 TRBV10-3 few TRBD1 TGTGCCAGCAGTTCGCGACAGGGAAGGAGGGAGCAGTACTTC CASSSRQGRREQYF
TRBJ2-2 TRBV5-6 - TRBD1 TGTGCCAGCAGCCGTGACAGGGGATTGTCAGCCGGGGAGCTGTTTTTT CASSRDRGLSAGELFF
TRBJ2-7 TRBV2 few - TGTGCCAGCAGTGGCGTCCAGGGTGGCGAGCAGTACTTC CASSGVQGGEQYF
TRBJ1-3 TRBV7-8 - - TGTGCCAGCAGCTTAGTCGGAGCGGGCTCTGGAAACACCATATATTTT CASSLVGAGSGNTIYF
TRBJ1-1 TRBV11-2 - TRBD1 TGTGACAGGGGAGGAGCTTTCTTT CDRGGAFF
TRBJ2-2 TRBV25-1 - TRBD1 TGTGCCTGGAGTCAGAGACAGGGTAACAATCCCGGGGAGCTGTTTTTT CAWSQRQGNNPGELFF
TRBJ1-5 TRBV24-1 many TRBD1 TGTGCCACCAGTGACCCAGGGACAGGGGGTTTACAGCCCCAGCATTTT CATSDPGTGGLQPQHF
TRBJ2-7 TRBV12-3/TRBV12-4 few - TGTGCCAGCAGACACGACATCGTCCACTCCTACGAGCAGTACTTC CASRHDIVHSYEQYF
TRBJ1-2 TRBV25-1 many - TGTGCCAGCAGTGAGGTGGGTGGCTACACCTTC CASSEVGGYTF
TRBJ1-3 TRBV2 - - TGTGCCAGCAGGGAAGCGACTGGAAACACCATATATTTT CASREATGNTIYF
TRBJ2-7 TRBV5-4 - - TGTGCCAGCAGCTTGCGGGCAGGGCTCGGCGAGCAGTACTTC CASSLRAGLGEQYF
TRBJ1-2 TRBV10-3 many - TGTGCCAGCACTGCGTTATTTACGGGAAACTATGGCTACACCTTC CASTALFTGNYGYTF
TRBJ2-7 TRBV2 many - TGTGCCAGCAGCGACTCCTACGAGCAGTACTTC CASSDSYEQYF
TRBJ1-2 TRBV25-1 once TRBD1 TGTGCCAGCAACCAAGGGGAGGGGGCTAACTGTGGCTACACCTTC CASNQGEGANCGYTF
TRBJ2-7 TRBV29-1 few - TGCAGTGCTAGGGACCCAGGGGGGGCGTTTTCCTACGAGCAGTACTTC CSARDPGGAFSYEQYF
TRBJ2-7 TRBV19 few TRBD2 TGTGCCAGTAGTCCCCGATTCAGCGGGGGGAGCTCCTACGAGCAGTACTTC CASSPRFSGGSSYEQYF
TRBJ1-1 TRBV20-1 - TRBD1 TGCAGTGCTACGACAGGGGGCTACTCAGGTGAAGCTTTCTTT CSATTGGYSGEAFF
TRBJ2-7 TRBV2 - TRBD1 TGTGCCAGCAGTGATGCGAGGGGACAGGGACCGGCACTCTCACCCTACGAGCAGTACTTC CASSDARGQGPALSPYEQYF
TRBJ2-6 TRBV11-3 few TRBD1 TGTGCCAGCAGCTGGTCTGGACAGGCCATTACCTACGTCCTGACTTTC CASSWSGQAITYVLTF